The sequence of this TCR beta chain was determined in a study of cytomegalovirus exposure and HLA in healthy donors (dated by TCRdb to the late 2010s). Study-level background: An earlier analysis of about 560 of the donors reported roughly 300 Gb of sequence data and 117 million unique TCR beta sequences obtained from about 200 million T cells. Besides the first cohort of around 670 subjects, a separate validation cohort made up of 90 to 150 different subjects was used. Among about 410 genotyped donors of the cohort, an average of around 220,000 unique TCR beta nucleotide sequences was sequenced per donor, of which about 19% were non-productive. Roughly 300 gigabases of sequencing data and some 85 million unique TCR sequences were included in an early release covering roughly 700 HLA-typed donors. All discovery cohort repertoires had been generated on a single sequencing platform. The study aimed to test whether cataloging public T cell receptors could reveal signatures of past pathogen exposure. The number of donors typed differed by locus, with 629-630 for A, B, C, DRB1 and DQB1, around 520 for DQA1, approximately 580 for DPA1, and roughly 450 for DPB1. The genetic ancestry cluster associated with self-reported Caucasian donors included 81% of the approximately 430 genotyped donors. HLA typing included class I and class II loci at four-digit resolution. Because of strong linkage in the cohort, five DR-DQ haplotypes were treated as single units for association and clustering. A later genetic analysis used genome-wide SNP genotypes for about three fifths of the 666 donors, treating that subset as a discovery cohort. The study used immunosequencing to profile the T cell repertoires of approximately 650 subjects and linked those repertoires to cytomegalovirus serostatus. A later analysis re-examined previously published TCR beta repertoires from roughly 720 donors and added high-resolution HLA genotyping to investigate patterns of TCR occurrence. Rather than using new phenotypic data, the later analysis identified candidate immune exposures from TCR beta sequences and from how often those sequences occurred across donors. To decide whether each TCR beta V gene segment behaved as functional or pseudogenic, an earlier analysis of fewer than 750 of the donors relied on high-throughput TCR beta sequencing. Donor age, sex, ethnicity and CMV serostatus were compiled alongside the repertoire data. High-throughput TCR immunosequencing, statistical association of individual TCRs with disease status, and machine learning were combined to predict cytomegalovirus infection status.

Preparation of the library involved the immunoSEQ multiplex PCR assay. For the multiplex PCR, a mixture combining 60 forward primers for TCR Vbeta segments and 13 reverse primers for TCR Jbeta segments was used. The CDR3 region of rearranged TCR beta genes was amplified from genomic DNA with a multiplex PCR assay. The Illumina HiSeq System was used to sequence the amplified TCR beta libraries as 87-base-pair reads. On the study's bioinformatics: In a later analysis, 70 million to 95 million unique TCR beta chains were counted across the 690 or so repertoires, and roughly 10 million of these chains were shared by at least two donors. To remove PCR and sequencing errors, raw reads were error-corrected and collapsed into unique sequences using a nearest-neighbor algorithm that merged closely related sequences. To assign V, D and J gene segments, CDR3 sequences were aligned to IMGT reference sequences. For a sequence to be retained, a match of at least six nucleotides was required to both a V gene segment and a J gene segment. Rearrangements were classified as productive when the CDR3 lacked stop codons and remained in frame with V and J, and all other rearrangements were classified as non-productive. CDR3 was defined according to IMGT convention as the region running from the second conserved V-encoded cysteine to the conserved J-encoded phenylalanine. Sequences without an unambiguous match to a single V gene segment were excluded from the earlier analysis of almost 600 of the donors. An earlier analysis of 550 to 650 of the donors classified V segments as functional when productive rearrangements were above 56.7% and as segregating when the standard deviation between donors was above 5%. A statistical classification framework was built for diagnosing cytomegalovirus status from the catalog of TCR beta chain sequences. In a later analysis, TCR nucleotide sequences were compared against IMGT/GENE-DB human TR gene sequences so that V and J genes could be assigned. Using the TCRdist pipeline, a later analysis assigned CDR3 sequences along with most-parsimonious VDJ recombination scenarios. In a later analysis, every TCR beta chain was defined by the combination of its CDR3 amino acid sequence and its V-gene family, and reads without a unique V-gene family were dropped. As a way to deal with suspected cross-contamination and a sequencing artifact, a later analysis dropped roughly 600 nucleotide sequences that were highly shared and had low generation probability. In a later analysis, a clonal expansion index for each public chain was calculated from normalized within-repertoire ranks of inferred template counts. Generation probabilities in a later analysis came from a VDJ recombination model fitted to out-of-frame rearrangements, and those results were checked against IGoR. Hypergeometric tests were used in a later analysis to score TCR-TCR, TCR-HLA and TCR-CMV co-occurrence, with a repertoire-size bias correction applied to the TCR pairs. To estimate false discovery rates, a later analysis permuted the HLA or CMV assignments 20 times. In a later analysis, co-occurring TCRs were grouped using DBSCAN, and TCRdist sequence similarity was added for clustering within HLA-allele-positive subsets. Repertoires with fewer than 30,000 or more than 120,000 public chains were left out of co-occurrence clustering, as were five repertoires with anomalous nucleotide sharing. In TCRdb, the immuneACCESS table is reduced to in-frame sequences with V and J assigned. These tables do not hold every clone; where another copy was compared, an unresolved V gene accounts for under half, and the others remain unexplained. From that table come the V and J calls and clone size; the DNA was used to work out D and trimming. This sample's clone table shows 95,000 to 150,000 clones. The ten largest clones capture more than 0.8% of the sample.

Trimmed from V: 2 bases; trimmed from J: 5 bases; junction bases lacking a gene match: 7. CDR1 and CDR2 were assigned from the germline V gene (reference sequence) as SGHNT and YYREEE. Inclusive of the bounding cysteine and phenylalanine, the CDR3 is 15 residues long. Only CDR3 DNA is held: 45 bases, read in frame from base 1. Results the study describes overall, beyond this receptor: In a later analysis, the rate of TCR association differed among HLA loci, with DRB1 alleles having the most associated TCRs and HLA-C alleles having the fewest. Linkage disequilibrium might explain the correlated functional status among segregating V segments, but an unknown experimental factor could not be excluded. According to a later analysis, most CMV-associated TCR beta chains appeared to be HLA-restricted, and the HLA associations seemed to be driven largely by CMV exposure. Because HLA typing was unavailable for some donors at each locus, only the typed subset was used in association tests. In vitro tests confirmed that a few of the cytomegalovirus-associated TCR beta chains recognize cytomegalovirus antigens. In a later genetic analysis, fewer N-insertions in productive TCRs were reported among donors in an Asian-associated ancestry cluster than the approximately 670-donor mean. A later analysis associated 15,000 or so TCR beta sequences with specific HLA alleles at a false discovery rate of 0.05. A group of highly shared sequence variants was considered likely to be a technical artifact of the sequencing pipeline. The only immune exposure information available for the cohort was CMV serostatus. The authors suggested that the approach could potentially be extended to other disease states and immunological phenotypes. A later analysis found that HLA-associated TCR beta chains were more clonally expanded and had lower generation probabilities than equally common non-associated chains. In a later analysis, several top co-occurrence clusters were reported to appear linked to parvovirus B19, influenza, CMV and Epstein-Barr virus. In this cohort, only TCR beta chains were sequenced, and detectable features were limited by the absence of alpha or paired-chain data. A total of 150 or so TCR beta chains were listed by the study as associated with cytomegalovirus. Strong co-occurrence of HLA alleles, especially DR and DQ, made assigning TCR associations to individual alleles difficult. A further reported finding was that TCR beta sequences accurately predicted the HLA-A and HLA-B alleles for most subjects in the first cohort. Broadly in line with IMGT annotations, most TCR beta V segments showed up in productive rearrangements about 87% or about 30% of the time in an earlier analysis of around 550 of the donors. The classifier was reported to diagnose cytomegalovirus status with high specificity and sensitivity in both the original and validation cohorts. Sequencing depth was assumed to be roughly uniform across donors in the presence/absence analyses, though that assumption may not hold. V-gene and J-gene trimming of TCR beta chains was associated with a missense DCLRE1C variant in a later genetic analysis, and the association was replicated in an independent cohort. The earlier analysis of approximately 560 of the donors excluded seventeen rarely observed V segments, including chromosome 9 orphons, because counts were too low. Most TCR sequences were observed very rarely across donors, whereas some public TCRs were present in many individuals. The 87-base-pair reads could not distinguish some IMGT-functional V segments, including TRBV6-2 and TRBV6-3, so those segments were excluded.

Note on this clone: Its antigen is currently not known.

The cohort was made up of roughly 670 healthy bone marrow donors. Cohort members were all nominally healthy when sampled, although unrecorded immune exposures were likely present. The donor was CMV seronegative and belonged to the group of 350 or so seronegative cohort members. Each donor provided a peripheral blood sample, and peripheral blood mononuclear cells were used for TCR beta sequencing. The Qiagen DNeasy Blood Extraction Kit was used to extract genomic DNA from the blood cell samples. This TCR was sampled from a man aged 18 to 30 in good health and CMV-seronegative. The sequencing sample was made of PBMCs. The chain was built from TRBV5-4 and TRBJ2-5; 9 middle bases align to TRBD2. The CDR3 region has the sequence CASSFASGMGETQYF. The nucleotides read TGTGCCAGCAGCTTCGCTAGCGGGATGGGGGAGACCCAGTACTTC. The reference TRBV5-4 and TRBJ2-5 proteins fill in what lies around the CDR3, so the full variable domain reads ETGVTQSPTHLIKTRGQQVTLRCSSQSGHNTVSWYQQALGQGPQFIFQYYREEENGRGNFPPRFSGLQFPNYSSELNVNALELDDSALYLCASSFASGMGETQYFGPGTRLLVL.